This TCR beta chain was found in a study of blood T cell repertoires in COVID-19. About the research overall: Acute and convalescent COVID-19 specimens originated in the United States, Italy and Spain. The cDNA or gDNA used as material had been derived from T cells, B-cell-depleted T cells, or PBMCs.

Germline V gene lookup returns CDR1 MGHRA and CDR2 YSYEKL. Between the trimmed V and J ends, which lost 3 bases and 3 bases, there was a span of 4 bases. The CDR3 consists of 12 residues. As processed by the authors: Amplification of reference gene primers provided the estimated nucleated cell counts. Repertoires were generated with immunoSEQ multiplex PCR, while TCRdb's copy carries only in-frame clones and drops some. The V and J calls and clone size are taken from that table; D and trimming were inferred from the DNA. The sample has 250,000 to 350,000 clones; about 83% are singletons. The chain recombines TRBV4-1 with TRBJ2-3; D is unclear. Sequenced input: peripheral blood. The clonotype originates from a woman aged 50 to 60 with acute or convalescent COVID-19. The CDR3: CASSQSTDTQYF. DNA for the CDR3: TGCGCCAGCAGCCAGTCTACAGATACGCAGTATTTT.